The 23 T cell receptor beta chains listed next were all sequenced from one sample in a study of blood T cell repertoires in COVID-19. Assay used: immunoSEQ multiplex PCR; TCRdb lists only in-frame clones, some missing. The data show roughly 410,000 clones, approximately 87% seen once. Sequenced input: peripheral blood. Receptors were obtained from a woman aged 60-75 years with COVID-19, enrolled during active disease.

The chain combines TRBV4-1 with TRBJ1-4; TRBD1 matches 8 bases. V lost 0 bases, J lost 5 bases, and 8 bases stayed unmatched. Germline V gene sequence: CDR1 MGHRA, CDR2 YSYEKL. There are 17 residues in the CDR3. The CDR3 spells CASSQDQGTGWNEKLFF. CDR3 coding DNA: TGCGCCAGCAGCCAAGATCAAGGGACAGGCTGGAATGAAAAACTGTTTTTT.

J is TRBJ2-7 and V is TRBV27; TRBD1 aligns across 9 bases. V was clipped by 4 bases and J by 3 bases; unmatched bases: 1. Germline loops: CDR1 MNHEY, CDR2 SMNVEV (reference sequence). The CDR3 covers 13 residues. CDR3 sequence reads: CASSYRGHYEQYF. CDR3 nucleotides: TGTGCCAGCAGTTACAGGGGGCACTACGAGCAGTACTTC.

The rearrangement uses TRBV11-3 and TRBJ2-7, with 7 bases lining up with TRBD2. This CDR3 region has 18 residues. CDR1 and CDR2 from the germline V gene are SGHNT and YENEEA. V lost 1 base and J lost 2; bases outside the gene matches: 14. The CDR3 DNA reads as TGTGCCAGCAGCTTAGCGGGGGACTATGGGGGAGGGGCCTACGAGCAGTACTTC. It yields the protein CASSLAGDYGGGAYEQYF. The full variable domain, in which reference TRBV11-3 and TRBJ2-7 provide the parts outside the CDR3, is EAGVVQSPRYKIIEKKQPVAFWCNPISGHNTLYWYLQNLGQGPELLIRYENEEAVDDSQLPKDRFSAERLKGVDSTLKIQPAELGDSAVYLCASSLAGDYGGGAYEQYFGPGTRLTVT.

V gene TRBV19 combines with J gene TRBJ1-5; D unresolved. Per germline, CDR1 LNHDA and CDR2 SQIVND (reference sequence). Trimming stripped 5 bases from V and 3 bases from J, with 8 bases between. The CDR3 has 13 amino acids. The CDR3 nucleotides read TGTGCCAGTAGTCTCCGGGACAATCAGCCCCAGCATTTT. It specifies CASSLRDNQPQHF.

The chain couples TRBV5-1 to TRBJ1-1, with 9 bases identical to TRBD1. CDR1 is SGHRS and CDR2 is YFSETQ in the germline V gene. This CDR3 is built from 16 residues. V trimming: 4 bases; J trimming: 0 bases; junction bases outside the gene matches: 7. The CDR3, as DNA: TGCGCCAGCAGCCCCGACAGGGGGTTAGTGAACACTGAAGCTTTCTTT. Amino acid sequence: CASSPDRGLVNTEAFF.

The count of this clone is one. This chain joins TRBV7-2 and TRBJ1-5, with D perhaps TRBD1 (5 bases). The ends were cut back, 6 bases at V and 4 bases at J, with 16 bases in the middle. The CDR3 has 15 residues. Germline V gene sequence: CDR1 SGHTA, CDR2 FQGNSA. CDR3 loop: CASSPGGGVNQPQHF. In DNA form, the CDR3 reads TGTGCCAGCAGTCCGGGGGGAGGAGTTAATCAGCCCCAGCATTTT. The full variable domain, completed using reference TRBV7-2 and TRBJ1-5, is GAGVSQSPSNKVTEKGKDVELRCDPISGHTALYWYRQSLGQGLEFLIYFQGNSAPDKSGLPSDRFSAERTGGSVSTLTIQRTQQEDSAVYLCASSPGGGVNQPQHFGDGTRLSIL.

Points on this clone: The junction differs from germline at one of its ends, possibly a read error. This chain joins TRBV28 and TRBJ2-7, with 9 bases fitting TRBD1. CDR1 and CDR2 (germline): MDHEN, SYDVKM. There are 12 residues in the CDR3. The CDR3: CASSRGGQGLGF. DNA for the CDR3: TGTGCCAGCAGTCGTGGGGGACAGGGCCTCGGCTTC.

The chain recombines TRBV7-2 with TRBJ2-7; D might be TRBD2 (5 bases). Trimming removed 5 bases at V and 5 bases at J, with 13 bases between. Germline CDR1 is SGHTA and CDR2 is FQGNSA. This CDR3 is built from 13 residues. The CDR3 nucleotides are TGTGCCAGCAGCCAGACGTCCGGGAACGAGCAGTACTTC. As protein: CASSQTSGNEQYF. Supplemented by reference TRBV7-2 and TRBJ2-7, the full variable domain reads GAGVSQSPSNKVTEKGKDVELRCDPISGHTALYWYRQSLGQGLEFLIYFQGNSAPDKSGLPSDRFSAERTGGSVSTLTIQRTQQEDSAVYLCASSQTSGNEQYFGPGTRLTVT.

CDR3 amino acids: CASSFGRGFEQYF. The CDR3 nucleotides read TGTGCCAGCAGCTTTGGACGCGGGTTCGAGCAGTACTTC. The J gene is TRBJ2-7, the V gene TRBV7-9, with D tentatively TRBD2 (5 bases). The CDR3 has 13 amino acids. Germline CDR1 reads SEHNR; CDR2 reads FQNEAQ (reference sequence). Trimming stripped 3 bases from V and 6 bases from J, with 12 bases between.

This clone was detected only a few times. The rearrangement uses TRBV7-8 and TRBJ2-5; 7 bases agree with TRBD2. This CDR3 comprises 17 residues. Germline-derived CDR1 and CDR2 are SGHVS and FQNEAQ. The V segment lost 5 bases and the J segment 1 base; nucleotides outside the gene matches: 13. This CDR3 reads CASSQGTASGPQETQYF. The DNA for the CDR3 is TGTGCCAGCAGCCAAGGCACAGCTAGCGGTCCCCAAGAGACCCAGTACTTC. Variable domain in full (rest from reference TRBV7-8 and TRBJ2-5): GAGVSQSPRYKVAKRGQDVALRCDPISGHVSLFWYQQALGQGPEFLTYFQNEAQLDKSGLPSDRFFAERPEGSVSTLKIQRTQQEDSAVYLCASSQGTASGPQETQYFGPGTRLLVL.

The genes are TRBV6-6 and TRBJ1-1, with a tentative D call TRBD1 (6 bases). Trimming removed 2 bases from V and 0 bases from J, with 13 bases in between. The CDR3 length is 16 residues. The germline V gene encodes CDR1 MNHNY and CDR2 SVGAGI (reference sequence). The CDR3 DNA sequence: TGTGCCAGCAGTTACAAGGGGACACGAATGAACACTGAAGCTTTCTTT. The encoded protein is CASSYKGTRMNTEAFF.

The chain has TRBV9 and TRBJ2-3, with 11 bases that match TRBD2. Germline loops: CDR1 SGDLS, CDR2 YYNGEE. The length of the CDR3 is 15 residues. V lost 3 bases and J lost 7; bases outside the gene matches: 7. CDR3 protein: CASSEGGTSGHTQYF. For the CDR3, the DNA is TGTGCCAGCAGCGAAGGTGGGACTAGCGGCCATACGCAGTATTTT.

V is TRBV13 and J is TRBJ2-7; possible D gene TRBD2, 7 bases. Between the trimmed V and J ends, which lost 5 bases and 7 bases, there was a span of 12 bases. Germline CDR1 is PRHDT and CDR2 is FYEKMQ (reference sequence). The CDR3 extends over 12 amino acids. The CDR3 bases are TGTGCCAGCAGCCCGAGGGGGGGTGAGCAGTACTTC. Amino acids: CASSPRGGEQYF. Complete variable domain (other parts from reference TRBV13 and TRBJ2-7): AAGVIQSPRHLIKEKRETATLKCYPIPRHDTVYWYQQGPGQDPQFLISFYEKMQSDKGSIPDRFSAQQFSDYHSELNMSSLELGDSALYFCASSPRGGEQYFGPGTRLTVT.

The CDR3 loop reads CASSQGTGGTEPFF. The DNA of the CDR3 is TGCGCCAGCAGCCAAGGGACAGGGGGCACGGAGCCGTTTTTT. This chain uses TRBV4-1 with TRBJ1-4; 11 bases agree with TRBD1. CDR1 is MGHRA and CDR2 is YSYEKL in the germline V gene. V was pared by 1 base and J by 16 bases, with 8 bases of the junction left unmatched. The CDR3 extends over 14 amino acids.

The gene calls are TRBV28 and TRBJ2-1; 9 bases align to TRBD1. The CDR3 length is 16 residues. V lost 4 bases and J lost 2; bases outside the gene matches: 6. Germline V gives CDR1 MDHEN, CDR2 SYDVKM. In DNA form, the CDR3 reads TGTGCCAGCAGTTCACCGGGACAGGGAACCTACAATGAGCAGTTCTTC. Protein product: CASSSPGQGTYNEQFF.

V gene TRBV5-4 combines with J gene TRBJ2-4; 10 bases fit TRBD1. The V and J ends lost 1 base and 8 bases, in that order; junction bases with no gene match: 6. This CDR3 comprises 15 residues. CDR1 is SGHNT, CDR2 YYREEE, per germline (reference sequence). The CDR3 region is CASSLRTGGSDIQYF. CDR3 bases: TGTGCCAGCAGCTTGAGGACAGGGGGTTCGGACATTCAGTACTTC.

The chain joins TRBV11-1 to TRBJ2-1; 8 nucleotides match TRBD2. V lost 4 bases to trimming and J lost 8 bases; unmatched junction nucleotides: 13. The CDR3 runs 16 residues. CDR1 is SGHAT and CDR2 is FQDESV in the germline V gene (reference sequence). The CDR3 nucleotides read TGTGCCAGCAGCTCGGGGACTAGATGGTTTGTCGATGAGCAGTTCTTC. It yields the protein CASSSGTRWFVDEQFF. Full variable domain (missing parts from reference TRBV11-1 and TRBJ2-1): EAEVAQSPRYKITEKSQAVAFWCDPISGHATLYWYRQILGQGPELLVQFQDESVVDDSQLPKDRFSAERLKGVDSTLKIQPAELGDSAMYLCASSSGTRWFVDEQFFGPGTRLTVL.

The chain joins TRBV5-4 to TRBJ1-2; TRBD1 matches 11 bases. The germline V gene encodes CDR1 SGHNT and CDR2 YYREEE (reference sequence). The CDR3 runs to 15 residues. The trim removed 4 bases at V and 4 bases at J, leaving 6 bases unmatched. CDR3 DNA: TGTGCCAGCAGCGTCGGACAGGGGGCCGGCTATGGCTACACCTTC. It codes for CASSVGQGAGYGYTF. The full variable domain, with the rest looked up from reference TRBV5-4 and TRBJ1-2, is ETGVTQSPTHLIKTRGQQVTLRCSSQSGHNTVSWYQQALGQGPQFIFQYYREEENGRGNFPPRFSGLQFPNYSSELNVNALELDDSALYLCASSVGQGAGYGYTFGSGTRLTVV.

The sample holds one count of this clone. The rearrangement links TRBV6-5 to TRBJ1-1, with D perhaps TRBD1 (6 bases). The germline V gene has CDR1 MNHEY and CDR2 SVGAGI. Trimming removed 8 bases from V and 8 bases from J, with 15 bases in between. CDR3 length: 12 amino acids. The CDR3, as DNA: TGTGCCAGCGGACCTGGGACAAAAGAAGCTTTCTTT. This encodes CASGPGTKEAFF.

The table lists this clone with a count of one. This CDR3 is CASTRTSGGWNEQFF. CDR3 nucleotides: TGTGCCAGCACCCGAACTAGCGGGGGGTGGAATGAGCAGTTCTTC. The chain employs TRBV6-5 and TRBJ2-1; 12 bases are a match to TRBD2. Germline trimming cut 7 bases from V and 7 bases from J; bases unmatched to any gene: 8. The CDR3 has 15 amino acids. CDR1 MNHEY and CDR2 SVGAGI come from the germline V gene.

This clone was seen more than once but under ten times. The V gene is TRBV2, the J gene TRBJ1-1; D not certain. Germline lookup yields CDR1 SNHLY and CDR2 FYNNEI. The CDR3 consists of 14 residues. With 5 bases removed from V and 0 bases from J, the gap between germline ends came to 10 bases. In DNA form, the CDR3 reads TGTGCCAGCAGTTTGGCGGGGATGAACACTGAAGCTTTCTTT. Protein: CASSLAGMNTEAFF.

The CDR3 DNA is TGTGCCAGCAACCCTGCGGCGGGGGGATCCGAGCAGTACTTC. Amino acid sequence: CASNPAAGGSEQYF. The chain employs TRBV7-8 and TRBJ2-7; 8 bases agree with TRBD2. The V gene end was trimmed by 7 bases and the J gene end by 6 bases; junction bases not matched to a gene: 11. The germline V gene encodes CDR1 SGHVS and CDR2 FQNEAQ. This CDR3 contains 14 residues.

In this sample, this clone turned up a few times. The CDR3 nucleotides read TGTGCCAGCAGTTACTCTCGGGGCTCCTACGAGCAGTACTTC. This gives the protein CASSYSRGSYEQYF. The rearrangement links TRBV6-5 to TRBJ2-7, with D tentatively TRBD2 (5 bases). This CDR3 is 14 amino acids long. Trimming stripped 0 bases from V and 0 bases from J, with 6 bases between. Germline V gives CDR1 MNHEY, CDR2 SVGAGI.